The next 8 T cell receptor beta chains were all read from a single sample in a study of blood T cell repertoires in COVID-19. Clones were sequenced by immunoSEQ multiplex PCR, and TCRdb holds only the in-frame ones, with some missing. This sample yields tens of thousands of clones, of which around 86% are seen a single time; more than 25% belongs to the top ten. The sequenced sample was peripheral blood. The source is a woman in her 70s with active COVID-19.

This clone was seen more than once but under ten times. The rearrangement joins TRBV10-3 to TRBJ2-3, with 8 bases aligning to TRBD2. This CDR3 is 14 amino acids long. Germline V gives CDR1 ENHRY, CDR2 SYGVKD. Germline trimming cut 10 bases from V and 3 bases from J; bases unmatched to any gene: 9. CDR3 region: CASESGGHTDTQYF. The CDR3 nucleotides read TGTGCCAGCGAGAGCGGGGGACATACAGATACGCAGTATTTT.

CDR3 coding DNA: TGTGCCAGCAGTGAAGGATACATCTTAGCCAAAAACATTCAGTACTTC. Translated: CASSEGYILAKNIQYF. V gene TRBV2 combines with J gene TRBJ2-4, with D unclear. The germline V gene encodes CDR1 SNHLY and CDR2 FYNNEI. The ends were cut back, 1 base at V and 0 bases at J, with 10 bases in the middle. CDR3 length equals 16 residues. Drawing the rest from reference TRBV2 and TRBJ2-4, the complete variable domain is EPEVTQTPSHQVTQMGQEVILRCVPISNHLYFYWYRQILGQKVEFLVSFYNNEISEKSEIFDDQFSVERPDGSNFTLKIRSTKLEDSAMYFCASSEGYILAKNIQYFGAGTRLSVL.

This CDR3 reads CASSEYQTPPGGQFF. DNA of the CDR3: TGTGCCAGCAGTGAATACCAGACTCCTCCGGGGGGGCAGTTCTTC. The gene calls are TRBV2 and TRBJ2-1, with 7 bases lining up with TRBD2. CDR1 and CDR2 (germline): SNHLY, FYNNEI. The V gene end was trimmed by 2 bases and the J gene end by 12 bases; junction bases not matched to a gene: 13. The CDR3 totals 15 residues.

This chain joins TRBV2 and TRBJ2-1; D not resolved. The CDR3 totals 15 residues. Looked up from germline, CDR1 is SNHLY and CDR2 is FYNNEI. The V end lost 2 bases, the J end lost 3 bases, and 11 bases lay between the germline ends. The CDR3 here is CASSESPTFYNEQFF. DNA for the CDR3: TGTGCCAGCAGTGAAAGTCCTACCTTCTACAATGAGCAGTTCTTC.

The CDR3: CASSQATGGANTEAFF. CDR3 coding DNA: TGTGCCAGCAGCCAAGCCACAGGGGGCGCGAACACTGAAGCTTTCTTT. J is TRBJ1-1 and V is TRBV3-1 (or the pseudogene TRBV3-2); 9 nucleotides align to TRBD1. Trimming removed 1 base from V and 1 base from J; junction bases left unmatched: 4. Per germline, CDR1 LGHDT and CDR2 YNNKEL (reference sequence). This CDR3 has 16 residues.

DNA for the CDR3: TGTGCCAGCAGCCAAGATACGGGGCAGCCCCAGCATTTT. Protein sequence: CASSQDTGQPQHF. The chain carries TRBV3-1 (or the pseudogene TRBV3-2) and TRBJ1-5, with D uncertain. The CDR3 is 13 amino acids. The germline CDR1 and CDR2 sequences are LGHDT and YNNKEL (reference sequence). The V end was cut by 0 bases, the J end by 7 bases, with 7 bases between.

This chain connects TRBV5-4 to TRBJ1-4; the match to TRBD1 covers 8 bases. The CDR3 is 17 amino acids. Germline CDR1 and CDR2: SGHNT and YYREEE (reference sequence). Unmatched junction bases numbered 4, after V lost 0 bases and J lost 0 bases. In DNA, the CDR3 is TGTGCCAGCAGCTTGGGGGGACAGGTGACAACTAATGAAAAACTGTTTTTT. This codes for CASSLGGQVTTNEKLFF.

DNA of the CDR3: TGTGCCAGCAGCTTATTATACAATGAGCAGTTCTTC. It encodes CASSLLYNEQFF. The gene calls are TRBV7-9 and TRBJ2-1, with D uncertain. There are 12 residues in the CDR3. Germline assignment: CDR1 SEHNR and CDR2 FQNEAQ (reference sequence). The V gene lost 2 bases and the J gene lost 4 bases, with 3 bases spanning the gap.